The entry below describes one T cell receptor (beta chain). The clone's antigen remains unknown. No per-base quality is available; no much larger clone lies one base away. This sample was included in a study of blood T cell repertoires in COVID-19 (dated by TCRdb to about 2020). Background on the whole study: The collaborator samples originated in the United States, Italy and Spain and spanned the acute and convalescent phases of COVID-19. The samples were drawn from the first 160 participants of the ongoing ImmuneRACE study and from 1,254 subjects provided by 6 global collaborators. Nearly every sample came with metadata listing a de-identified subject ID, COVID-19 status, age in years and sex. The prospective study material was composed of cDNA or gDNA derived from T cells, B-cell-depleted T cells, or PBMCs. Subjects who had been exposed to COVID-19, were actively infected with it, or had recovered from it provided the deeply sampled blood TCRbeta repertoires that made up the dataset. Where HLA class I and class II types were available, the types were taken from metadata supplied by the sample provider, not from assay-based typing. The repertoires were made available in a free public database intended to serve as a resource for research on the immune response to SARS-CoV-2. General study outcomes and caveats: Clinical and demographic metadata were provided uncurated, with the amount varying by source and participant.

The immunoSEQ Assay, a bias-controlled multiplex PCR, was used to amplify TCRbeta CDR3 regions from genomic DNA. The paper's data handling went like this. Within the assay, amplification of reference gene primers was used to estimate how many nucleated cells each sample contained. To quantify the absolute abundance of each unique TCRbeta CDR3 rearrangement, sequence reads were collapsed and filtered. For each sample, productive Simpson clonality was calculated as the square root of Simpson's diversity index over productive rearrangements. The immuneACCESS repertoire file appears here via TCRdb, limited to in-frame rearrangements. These files lack a portion of the clones; in checked studies, under half of the deficit traces to unresolved V genes, and the cause of the others is not known. The V and J calls and the clone size are those of that table, but D and trimming were determined from the DNA. The sample yields 330,000 or so clones; approximately 88% were counted once. About 5% of the sample comes from the top ten.

Participants in the prospective study were enrolled through a virtual design, were aged about 18 to 100 years, and lived in 24 United States geographic areas. Cohort assignment in the prospective study relied on participant-reported clinical history from a screening survey and a study questionnaire. Recovered participants in ImmuneRACE Cohort 3 were defined as having two consecutive negative NP/OP PCR tests, clearance from a healthcare professional, or resolution of symptoms. In the prospective study, mobile phlebotomists collected whole blood, serum and a nasopharyngeal or oropharyngeal swab from each participant. Over a roughly 2-month period, participants in the prospective study had the option of providing additional blood draws and questionnaires. Prospective study blood samples were shipped either frozen or at room temperature before DNA extraction. Germline trimming: 5 bases from V, 9 bases from J; junction bases outside gene matches: 9. The CDR3 runs 13 residues from the cysteine to the phenylalanine. The DNA shown is the 39-base CDR3, in frame from base 1. In the germline V gene, CDR1 corresponds to SGHVS and CDR2 to FQNEAQ.

The chain is assembled from TRBV7-8 and TRBJ1-1, and TRBD1 matches 7 of the central bases. The sequence came from a man aged 25 to 40 who had recovered from COVID-19. The sample taken for sequencing was PBMCs or T cells enriched from blood (not recorded which). The DNA sequence is given as TGTGCCAGCAGCCTAGGCGGGACAGCTAAAGCTTTCTTT. This gives the protein CASSLGGTAKAFF.